This T cell receptor beta chain stems from a study of blood T cell repertoires in COVID-19. V lost 1 base to trimming and J lost 3 bases, with 9 bases between them. CDR1 and CDR2 from the germline V gene are SNHLY and FYNNEI. This CDR3 region has 14 residues. Some clones are missing from TCRdb's copy, which holds only in-frame ones; the method was immunoSEQ multiplex PCR. The sample yields a few hundred thousand clones, about 85% seen once. This clone has a handful of counts. This clonotype was obtained from a woman aged 80 or over with active or convalescent COVID-19. This chain uses TRBV2 with TRBJ1-1; no clear D gene. The sequencing input was peripheral blood. The CDR3 here is CASSEDGRYTEAFF. CDR3 bases: TGTGCCAGCAGTGAAGATGGGAGATACACTGAAGCTTTCTTT.